These 10 T cell receptor beta chains came from one sample sequenced in a study of cytomegalovirus exposure and HLA in healthy donors. Profiled with immunoSEQ multiplex PCR; TCRdb holds only in-frame clones, not every one. Of 59,000 or so clones in the sample, about 91% are singletons; the top ten hold roughly 15%. The sequenced sample was PBMCs. The receptors stem from a woman aged 18-35 years in good health and CMV-seronegative.

V usage is TRBV7-2 and J usage is TRBJ2-7, with 9 positions matching TRBD2. The CDR3 contains 16 residues. Germline V lookup: CDR1 SGHTA, CDR2 FQGNSA. V shed 3 bases, J shed 0 bases, and the junction held 6 bases outside the gene matches. The CDR3 nucleotides read TGTGCCAGCAGCTTCCGGACTAGCGCAAACTCCTACGAGCAGTACTTC. It specifies CASSFRTSANSYEQYF.

The chain uses TRBV27 and TRBJ1-6, with D hard to call. Germline assignment: CDR1 MNHEY and CDR2 SMNVEV (reference sequence). The CDR3 covers 15 residues. The ends were cut back, 3 bases at V and 5 bases at J, with 11 bases in the middle. CDR3: CASSFTIVHNSPLHF. The CDR3 bases are TGTGCCAGCAGTTTCACTATAGTCCATAATTCACCCCTCCACTTT.

The V gene is TRBV4-1, the J gene TRBJ2-1, with TRBD2 matching 9 bases. Germline CDR1 MGHRA, CDR2 YSYEKL. This CDR3 has 14 residues. The ends lost 0 bases at V and 10 bases at J; junction bases unmatched: 4. CDR3 sequence: CASSQEWTSVEQFF. The CDR3, as DNA: TGCGCCAGCAGCCAAGAGTGGACTAGCGTCGAGCAGTTCTTC.

This sequence joins TRBV2 and TRBJ2-1; D gene unclear. The CDR3 runs to 13 residues. Germline assignment: CDR1 SNHLY and CDR2 FYNNEI. Between the trimmed V and J ends, which lost 7 bases and 9 bases, there was a span of 16 bases. This CDR3 reads CASKILESGEQFF. The CDR3 coding sequence is TGTGCCAGCAAGATTCTAGAATCCGGTGAGCAGTTCTTC.

V gene TRBV5-6 combines with J gene TRBJ2-7; a possible D gene is TRBD2 (6 bases). V lost 0 bases to trimming and J lost 5 bases, with 12 bases between them. In germline, CDR1 is SGHDT, CDR2 YYEEEE. The CDR3 spans 14 residues. The CDR3 bases are TGTGCCAGCAGCTTGGGGCTAGCGCGCAACGAGCAGTACTTC. Amino acids: CASSLGLARNEQYF.

This clone was observed once. The chain recombines TRBV9 with TRBJ1-2; TRBD1 aligns across 7 bases. The J segment lost 8 bases and the V segment lost 4 bases, leaving 8 bases of the junction unmatched. This CDR3 region has 13 residues. Germline CDR1 is SGDLS and CDR2 is YYNGEE. CDR3 sequence (DNA): TGTGCCAGCAGCAGGGACAGTCAGCGGGGCTACACCTTC. As protein: CASSRDSQRGYTF.

The V gene is TRBV6-6, the J gene TRBJ1-5; unclear D gene. The CDR3 has 11 amino acids. Germline CDR1 MNHNY, CDR2 SVGAGI (reference sequence). V lost 3 bases, J lost 7 bases, and 4 bases lay in between. CDR3 sequence (DNA): TGTGCCAGCAGTTATAGCCAGCCCCAGCATTTT. Residues: CASSYSQPQHF.

The genes are TRBV5-6 and TRBJ2-7; TRBD1 matches at 8 bases. The CDR3 length is 14 residues. Germline loops: CDR1 SGHDT, CDR2 YYEEEE. Losses at the gene ends were 4 bases for V and 2 bases for J; bases not matched to a gene: 5. The CDR3 sequence: CASSIGQGPYEQYF. In DNA form, the CDR3 reads TGTGCCAGCAGCATCGGACAGGGACCCTACGAGCAGTACTTC. The entire variable domain, with the rest obtained from reference TRBV5-6 and TRBJ2-7, is as follows: DAGVTQSPTHLIKTRGQQVTLRCSPKSGHDTVSWYQQALGQGPQFIFQYYEEEERQRGNFPDRFSGHQFPNYSSELNVNALLLGDSALYLCASSIGQGPYEQYFGPGTRLTVT.

This clone qualifies as medium-sized. The identical CDR3 is also encoded by other nucleotide sequences in the sample. The chain recombines TRBV2 with TRBJ2-7; 9 nucleotides match TRBD1. The CDR3 covers 14 residues. Germline loops: CDR1 SNHLY, CDR2 FYNNEI. V was clipped by 6 bases and J by 4 bases; unmatched bases: 7. The CDR3 nucleotides read TGTGCCAGCAGGTTGGGACAGGGAAGTTACGAGCAGTACTTC. This sequence encodes CASRLGQGSYEQYF.

This clone was observed a single time. This rearrangement joins TRBV10-1 to TRBJ1-5; no reliable D call. Germline values: CDR1 WNHNN, CDR2 SYGVQD (reference sequence). The CDR3 runs 11 residues. V lost 9 bases, J lost 9 bases, and 12 bases lay in between. The CDR3: CARLDWRPQHF. Written as DNA, the CDR3 is TGCGCCAGACTCGACTGGCGGCCCCAGCATTTT.